The 30 T cell receptor beta chains listed next were all sequenced from one sample in a study of T cells in Graves' hyperthyroidism and ophthalmopathy. RNA transcripts gave rise to amplified TCR beta CDR3 regions. An initial round of RT-PCR targeting the TCR CDR3 relied on the HTBI primer set. TCRdb processed the multiplex PCR reads anew with MiXCR; each CDR3 protein has one entry. The data show roughly 420,000 distinct CDR3 sequences, with 15% to 19% seen just once and 14% held by the top ten. The sequenced sample consisted of blood. Source of these receptors: a woman under 30 with Graves' hyperthyroidism.

This clonotype was recorded at least ten times. The V call is TRBV7-2, the J call TRBJ2-2, with 11 bases identical to TRBD2. The length of the CDR3 is 18 residues. The germline CDR1 and CDR2 sequences are SGHTA and FQGNSA. With 4 bases clipped from V and 2 bases from J, the junction kept 9 bases outside the gene matches. The CDR3 DNA reads as TGTGCCAGCAGCTCTACCCTAGCGGGGGGCATCAACACCGGGGAGCTGTTTTTT. Translating gives CASSSTLAGGINTGELFF.

This clonotype was seen at least ten times. V gene TRBV20-1 combines with J gene TRBJ2-7; 7 nucleotides line up with TRBD1. This CDR3 has 15 amino acids. V dropped 4 bases and J dropped 3; count of bases not matched to a gene: 12. The V gene's germline CDR1 is DFQATT and CDR2 SNEGSKA (reference sequence). The CDR3 DNA is TGCAGTGCTAAGGGGGACAGCAATATCTTCTACGAGCAGTACTTC. Protein product: CSAKGDSNIFYEQYF.

This clonotype has more than one count but fewer than ten. With a much larger clone just one base away, this may be a read error. Since no conserved phenylalanine or tryptophan closes the CDR3, a read error is the likely cause. The chain is built from TRBV7-2 and TRBJ1-1; D is uncertain. Trimming left V 2 bases short and J 4 bases short, with 11 bases between. Per germline, CDR1 SGHTA and CDR2 FQGNSA. This CDR3 is 14 amino acids long. The CDR3 is CASSLQLGSTEAFS. CDR3 nucleotides: TGTGCCAGCAGCTTACAATTAGGAAGCACTGAAGCTTTCTCT.

About this clonotype: With a much larger clone just one base away, this may be a read error. The CDR3, as DNA: TGCGCCAGCAGCCGTAAGACAGGGGGCACTTTGAACATTGAAGCTTTCTTT. Translating it yields CASSRKTGGTLNIEAFF. V usage is TRBV5-1 and J usage is TRBJ1-1, with TRBD1 identical over 10 bases. Germline V CDR1 and CDR2: SGHRS, YFSETQ. The CDR3 sequence is 17 residues long. The complete variable domain, with remaining parts taken from reference TRBV5-1 and TRBJ1-1, reads KAGVTQTPRYLIKTRGQQVTLSCSPISGHRSVSWYQQTPGQGLQFLFEYFSETQRNKGNFPGRFSGRQFSNSRSEMNVSTLELGDSALYLCASSRKTGGTLNIEAFFGQGTRLTVV.

This rearrangement joins TRBV12-3 or TRBV12-4 to TRBJ2-7; perhaps TRBD1 as D (6 bases). There are 13 residues in the CDR3. V gave up 9 bases and J gave up 3 bases, with 15 bases separating them. As DNA, the CDR3 is TGTGCCAGTACGTGGGACAACAACTACGAGCAGTACTTC. Translated: CASTWDNNYEQYF.

This clonotype has more than one count but fewer than ten. This chain uses TRBV27 with TRBJ2-1, with a possible D match to TRBD2 (7 bases). The CDR3 spans 19 residues. V lost 2 bases and J 4 bases, leaving 24 bases between the germline ends. The germline gives CDR1 MNHEY, CDR2 SMNVEV (reference sequence). For the CDR3, the DNA is TGTGCCAGCAGTTTAATCGGGGGGAGGGGGATGAGCCTTTACAATGAGCAGTTCTTC. As protein: CASSLIGGRGMSLYNEQFF.

At least ten counts were recorded for this clonotype. The V call is TRBV18, the J call TRBJ1-4; D is undetermined. Trimming stripped 2 bases from V and 4 bases from J, with 8 bases between. The CDR3 spans 14 residues. Germline-derived CDR1 and CDR2 are KGHSH and LQKENI. In DNA form, the CDR3 reads TGTGCCAGCTCACCAACCGGTCGTAATGAAAAACTGTTTTTT. This translates into CASSPTGRNEKLFF. Combining the CDR3 with reference TRBV18 and TRBJ1-4 gives the whole variable domain NAGVMQNPRHLVRRRGQEARLRCSPMKGHSHVYWYRQLPEEGLKFMVYLQKENIIDESGMPKERFSAEFPKEGPSILRIQQVVRGDSAAYFCASSPTGRNEKLFFGSGTQLSVL.

This clonotype has at least ten counts. V gene TRBV5-6 combines with J gene TRBJ2-3; D may be TRBD1 (6 bases). This CDR3 region has 13 residues. Looked up from germline, CDR1 is SGHDT and CDR2 is YYEEEE. The V end was cut by 6 bases, the J end by 4 bases, with 12 bases between. CDR3 sequence: CASNVQGSDTQYF. DNA of the CDR3: TGTGCCAGCAACGTCCAGGGGTCAGATACGCAGTATTTT.

The V call is TRBV7-2, the J call TRBJ1-5; D gene unclear. CDR1 is SGHTA and CDR2 is FQGNSA in the germline V gene. The V and J ends lost 7 bases and 7 bases respectively, with 17 bases between them. There are 14 residues in the CDR3. The CDR3 reads CASNHGQSSQPQHF. The CDR3 DNA sequence: TGTGCCAGCAACCACGGGCAATCGTCCCAGCCCCAGCATTTT. Full variable domain (rest looked up from reference TRBV7-2 and TRBJ1-5): GAGVSQSPSNKVTEKGKDVELRCDPISGHTALYWYRQSLGQGLEFLIYFQGNSAPDKSGLPSDRFSAERTGGSVSTLTIQRTQQEDSAVYLCASNHGQSSQPQHFGDGTRLSIL.

This clonotype appeared many times. The chain is built from TRBV7-2 and TRBJ2-5; the match to TRBD2 covers 10 bases. This CDR3 region has 15 residues. CDR1 is SGHTA and CDR2 is FQGNSA in the germline V gene. With V trimmed by 7 bases and J by 1 base, 6 bases remained unmatched. The CDR3 DNA reads as TGTGCCAGCAAGGAACTAGCGGGACGCCAAGAGACCCAGTACTTC. As protein: CASKELAGRQETQYF. The full variable domain, in which reference TRBV7-2 and TRBJ2-5 provide the parts outside the CDR3, is GAGVSQSPSNKVTEKGKDVELRCDPISGHTALYWYRQSLGQGLEFLIYFQGNSAPDKSGLPSDRFSAERTGGSVSTLTIQRTQQEDSAVYLCASKELAGRQETQYFGPGTRLLVL.

This clonotype was counted only a few times. The genes are TRBV5-1 and TRBJ2-1; TRBD2 agrees at 16 bases. This CDR3 region has 17 residues. The V and J ends lost 5 bases and 2 bases, in that order; junction bases with no gene match: 4. Per germline, CDR1 SGHRS and CDR2 YFSETQ. CDR3 protein: CASSGTSGGGTYNEQFF. Written as DNA, the CDR3 is TGCGCCAGCAGTGGGACTAGCGGGGGGGGAACCTACAATGAGCAGTTCTTC.

This clonotype was picked up many times. The chain is built from TRBV20-1 and TRBJ1-1; maybe TRBD1 (5 bases). CDR3 length: 15 amino acids. Trimming stripped 4 bases from V and 4 bases from J, with 19 bases between. Per the germline V gene, CDR1 is DFQATT and CDR2 is SNEGSKA (reference sequence). As DNA, the CDR3 is TGCAGTGCTAACGCCGGGGGTGGAGATGGCACTGAAGCTTTCTTT. Translating it yields CSANAGGGDGTEAFF.

V usage is TRBV7-3 and J usage is TRBJ2-2; D unresolved. The germline V and J ends were trimmed by 2 bases and 3 bases, with 7 bases remaining between them. CDR3 length equals 14 residues. Germline CDR1 SGHTA, CDR2 FQGTGA. CDR3 region: CASSLPGYTGELFF. CDR3 nucleotide sequence: TGTGCCAGCAGCTTACCCGGGTACACCGGGGAGCTGTTTTTT.

The rearrangement joins TRBV6-2 or TRBV6-3 to TRBJ2-7; 7 nucleotides line up with TRBD1. The CDR3 has 17 residues. The V gene's germline CDR1 is MNHEY and CDR2 SVGEGT. J gave up 8 bases and V 0 bases, and 16 bases lay outside the gene matches. The CDR3 coding sequence is TGTGCCAGCAGTTACTCGGGCCGACGCAGGGGGTCGTACCAGCAGTACTTC. Protein: CASSYSGRRRGSYQQYF.

This clonotype was counted ten times or more. The rearrangement links TRBV7-9 to TRBJ2-7; 9 positions match TRBD1. V was clipped by 1 base and J by 3 bases; unmatched bases: 7. The V gene's germline CDR1 is SEHNR and CDR2 FQNEAQ (reference sequence). CDR3 length: 16 residues. The DNA of the CDR3 is TGTGCCAGCAGCTTAGTGGGACAGGGATGGAGCTACGAGCAGTACTTC. This translates into CASSLVGQGWSYEQYF.

J is TRBJ2-7 and V is TRBV12-3 or TRBV12-4; 7 bases fit TRBD1. The CDR3 has 14 residues. The V gene end was trimmed by 7 bases and the J gene end by 0 bases; junction bases not matched to a gene: 6. CDR3 nucleotides: TGTGCCAGCACTAGAGGGGGCCTCTCCTACGAGCAGTACTTC. Its translation is CASTRGGLSYEQYF.

This clonotype has only a few counts. The chain employs TRBV20-1 and TRBJ2-3, with 13 bases aligning to TRBD2. CDR3 length equals 16 residues. Germline trimming cut 3 bases from V and 5 bases from J; bases unmatched to any gene: 8. Per germline, CDR1 DFQATT and CDR2 SNEGSKA (reference sequence). CDR3 sequence: CSASFGLAGVGDTQYF. DNA of the CDR3: TGCAGTGCTAGCTTCGGACTAGCGGGGGTAGGAGATACGCAGTATTTT.

There are a few counts of this clonotype. The rearrangement joins TRBV11-2 to TRBJ2-6; 10 bases match TRBD1. The CDR3 spans 17 residues. Germline-derived CDR1 and CDR2 are SGHAT and FQNNGV. V lost 2 bases and J lost 2; bases outside the gene matches: 3. The CDR3 reads CASSLTGQGTGANVLTF. The CDR3 DNA reads as TGTGCCAGCAGCTTAACGGGACAGGGGACTGGGGCCAACGTCCTGACTTTC.

This clonotype has a count of ten or more. The genes are TRBV20-1 and TRBJ2-7; 11 bases match TRBD2. Germline V lookup: CDR1 DFQATT, CDR2 SNEGSKA (reference sequence). Trimming at V came to 2 bases and at J to 5 bases, leaving 5 bases not matched to a gene. This CDR3 spans 14 amino acids. The CDR3 spells CSARLAGGTHEQYF. The CDR3 DNA is TGCAGTGCTAGACTAGCGGGGGGTACCCACGAGCAGTACTTC.

This chain links TRBV12-3 or TRBV12-4 with TRBJ2-2, with no clear D. The CDR3 extends over 17 amino acids. V was pared by 2 bases and J by 9 bases, with 22 bases between. This CDR3 reads CASSLKPRGPRRRELFF. In DNA form, the CDR3 reads TGTGCCAGCAGTTTAAAGCCCAGAGGACCCCGGAGAAGGGAGCTGTTTTTT.

This clonotype was detected a few times. The J gene is TRBJ2-5, the V gene TRBV7-2; perhaps TRBD2 as D (5 bases). This CDR3 spans 16 amino acids. Germline CDR1 and CDR2: SGHTA and FQGNSA. Trimming cost V 1 base and J 5 bases, with 17 bases left between them. This CDR3 is CASSLVLASIRETQYF. Here the CDR3 DNA reads TGTGCCAGCAGCTTAGTGTTGGCTAGCATCAGGGAGACCCAGTACTTC.

The chain joins TRBV29-1 to TRBJ2-1; tentatively, D is TRBD1 (5 bases). CDR1 is SQVTM and CDR2 is ANQGSEA in the germline V gene. Trimming removed 5 bases from V and 12 bases from J, with 17 bases in between. The CDR3 extends over 12 amino acids. The CDR3: CSVRQGGWMQFF. CDR3 sequence (DNA): TGCAGCGTTCGTCAGGGTGGATGGATGCAGTTCTTC.

The CDR3 DNA is TGTGCCAGCAGCCCTATAGAGGGGGCAATTCCCCCTAACTATGGCTACACCTTC. Translating it yields CASSPIEGAIPPNYGYTF. The chain employs TRBV27 and TRBJ1-2; 7 bases line up with TRBD1. Germline V gene data show CDR1 as MNHEY and CDR2 as SMNVEV (reference sequence). The trim removed 6 bases at V and 0 bases at J, leaving 16 bases unmatched. This CDR3 is built from 18 residues.

For this clonotype: No conserved phenylalanine or tryptophan ends this CDR3, so it is likely a read error. The V call is TRBV20-1, the J call TRBJ2-3; D remains unclear. Trimming removed 0 bases from V and 5 bases from J, with 6 bases in between. CDR3 length: 12 residues. Germline loops: CDR1 DFQATT, CDR2 SNEGSKA (reference sequence). CDR3 nucleotides: TGCAGTGCTAGAGATTCCGGAGATACGCAGTATTCT. This gives the protein CSARDSGDTQYS.

This clonotype was found many times. This rearrangement joins TRBV15 to TRBJ2-5; TRBD1 matches 7 bases. The length of the CDR3 is 15 residues. V shed 4 bases and J 6 bases; nucleotides not matched to a gene: 11. Germline values: CDR1 LNHNV, CDR2 YYDKDF (reference sequence). The CDR3 coding sequence is TGTGCCACCAGCATCCTAGGACAGGCCGGGAAGACCCAGTACTTC. Amino acid sequence: CATSILGQAGKTQYF.

The CDR3 here is CASSYRGQVPSYNSPLHF. CDR3 DNA: TGTGCCAGCAGTTACCGGGGACAGGTGCCCTCCTATAATTCACCCCTCCACTTT. The chain uses TRBV6-5 and TRBJ1-6; 8 bases fit TRBD1. The CDR3 contains 18 residues. Germline V lookup: CDR1 MNHEY, CDR2 SVGAGI. The V segment lost 2 bases and the J segment 0 bases; nucleotides outside the gene matches: 6.

This clonotype has more than one count but fewer than ten. This chain joins TRBV12-3 or TRBV12-4 and TRBJ2-6; D gene unclear. CDR3 length equals 13 residues. V gave up 11 bases and J gave up 0 bases, with 8 bases separating them. The CDR3 coding sequence is TGTGCCGGATTTAGCTCTGGGGCCAACGTCCTGACTTTC. Encoded protein: CAGFSSGANVLTF.

This clonotype appeared many times. CDR3 amino acids: CAISESRETQYF. For the CDR3, the DNA is TGTGCCATCAGTGAGTCTCGGGAGACCCAGTACTTC. This rearrangement joins TRBV10-3 to TRBJ2-5; no reliable D call. With 0 bases removed from V and 5 bases from J, the gap between germline ends came to 4 bases. This CDR3 spans 12 amino acids. Germline V gene lookup returns CDR1 ENHRY and CDR2 SYGVKD.

The J gene is TRBJ2-7, the V gene TRBV20-1; 9 bases are a match to TRBD1. The V segment lost 2 bases and the J segment 3 bases; nucleotides outside the gene matches: 8. The germline gives CDR1 DFQATT, CDR2 SNEGSKA (reference sequence). The CDR3 length is 15 residues. CDR3 in DNA: TGCAGTGCTAGACCCTCGACAGGGGGATACTACGAGCAGTACTTC. Its translation is CSARPSTGGYYEQYF.

This clonotype has ten or more counts. This chain connects TRBV11-2 to TRBJ2-1; D call uncertain. CDR3 length equals 12 residues. Germline V gene sequence: CDR1 SGHAT, CDR2 FQNNGV. V lost 3 bases, J lost 6 bases, and 6 bases lay in between. The CDR3 nucleotides are TGTGCCAGCAGCTTGGGATTCAATGAGCAGTTCTTC. Amino acids: CASSLGFNEQFF.